This TCR beta chain comes out of a study of blood T cell repertoires in COVID-19 (dated by TCRdb to the early 2020s). Regarding the study in general: Collaborator samples came from the United States, Italy and Spain and covered acute and convalescent phases of COVID-19. The material from the prospective study consisted of cDNA or gDNA derived from T cells, B-cell-depleted T cells, or PBMCs. Subjects who had been exposed to COVID-19, were actively infected with it, or had recovered from it provided the deeply sampled blood TCRbeta repertoires that made up the dataset. The repertoires were released in a freely available public database meant as a resource for research on the immune response to SARS-CoV-2. The samples were drawn from two sources: the first 160 participants of the ongoing ImmuneRACE study, and 1,000 to 1,500 subjects contributed by 6 global collaborators. Sample metadata almost always included a de-identified subject ID, COVID-19 status, age in years and sex. Where available, HLA class I and class II types were obtained from metadata supplied by the sample provider rather than from assay-based typing. Summary of the overall study and its limitations: The quantity of clinical and demographic metadata differed by source and by participant and was supplied without curation.

Participants in the prospective study were aged roughly 18 to 100 years, lived in about two dozen United States geographic areas, and enrolled through a virtual design. Cohort assignment in the prospective study relied on participant-reported clinical history from a screening survey and a study questionnaire. In the prospective study, whole blood, serum and a nasopharyngeal or oropharyngeal swab were collected from each participant by mobile phlebotomists. Prospective study participants could optionally give additional blood draws and questionnaires over a roughly 2-month period. Blood samples from the prospective study were shipped frozen or at room temperature prior to DNA extraction. The CDR3 contains 16 residues, cysteine and phenylalanine counted. Only CDR3 DNA remains: 48 bases, in frame from the first base. The CDR1 and CDR2 encoded by the germline V gene are SGHRS and YFSETQ. The germline V end is reduced by 1 base and the J end by 4 bases; junction bases left unmatched: 6.

TCRbeta CDR3 regions were amplified from genomic DNA using the immunoSEQ Assay, a bias-controlled multiplex PCR. The original methods were these. Within the assay, amplification of reference gene primers was used to estimate how many nucleated cells each sample contained. To quantify the absolute abundance of each unique TCRbeta CDR3 rearrangement, sequence reads were collapsed and filtered. For each sample, productive Simpson clonality was calculated as the square root of Simpson's diversity index across productive rearrangements. Sourced from immuneACCESS, this table was stored by TCRdb with only in-frame sequences that have V and J called. A share of the clones is absent; for the studies checked, an unresolved V gene accounts for under half, and the remainder has no known explanation. V, J and clone size were drawn from that table, and D and trimming were deduced from the DNA. This sample has around 220,000 clones in its table, and about 90% of those were observed once. The ten largest clones add up to 14% to 15% of the sample.

With respect to this clone: Its antigen remains undetermined. No quality values exist for individual bases; no much larger clone is one base distant.

Rearrangement joined TRBV5-1 to TRBJ2-2; TRBD2 lines up with 8 middle nucleotides. Sequencing was carried out using PBMCs or T cells enriched from blood (not recorded which). The receptor was isolated from a woman between 50 and 59 years old with acute COVID-19. CDR3 region: CASSLRGLEGTGELFF. The sequenced DNA is TGCGCCAGCAGCTTGAGGGGACTAGAAGGCACCGGGGAGCTGTTTTTT.